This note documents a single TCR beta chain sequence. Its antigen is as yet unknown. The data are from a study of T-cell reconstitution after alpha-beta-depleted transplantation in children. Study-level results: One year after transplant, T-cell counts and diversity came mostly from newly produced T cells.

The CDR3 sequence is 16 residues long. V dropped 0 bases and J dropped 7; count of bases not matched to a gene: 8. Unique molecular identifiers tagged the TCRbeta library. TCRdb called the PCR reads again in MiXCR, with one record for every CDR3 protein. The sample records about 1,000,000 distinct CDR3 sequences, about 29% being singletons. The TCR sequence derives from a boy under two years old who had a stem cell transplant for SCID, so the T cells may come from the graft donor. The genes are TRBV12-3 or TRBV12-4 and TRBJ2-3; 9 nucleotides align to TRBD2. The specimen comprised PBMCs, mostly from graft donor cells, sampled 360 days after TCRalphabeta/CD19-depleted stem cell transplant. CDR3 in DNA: TGTGCCAGCAGTTTAGCGGCCAGCGGGGGGAAAAATACGCAGTATTTT. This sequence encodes CASSLAASGGKNTQYF.